This is a list of T cell receptor beta chains from one sample in a study of blood T cell repertoires in COVID-19. Clones were read by immunoSEQ multiplex PCR, and TCRdb kept only the in-frame ones, dropping some. The sample records roughly 400,000 clones, 70% to 90% being singletons. Material: PBMCs or T cells enriched from blood (not recorded which). Receptor source: a woman aged 40 to 55 with acute COVID-19. Both conserved end residues are part of each CDR3. The order of the fields is CDR3 length, V gene, J gene, clone size, D gene, CDR3 protein, CDR3 DNA. A D gene is named only where the DNA matches it firmly. Only some rows state a clone size, as once, few, many or a class for expanded clones.

>13|TRBV4-1|TRBJ1-2|.|TRBD1
CASSPQGNYGYTF
TGCGCCAGCAGCCCACAGGGGAACTATGGCTACACCTTC
>17|TRBV7-8|TRBJ2-2|.|TRBD1
CASSPWTGTEWAGELFF
TGTGCCAGCAGCCCGTGGACAGGGACTGAATGGGCCGGGGAGCTGTTTTTT
>14|TRBV5-6|TRBJ2-7|.|.
CASSPYHLSYEQYF
TGTGCCAGCAGCCCGTACCACTTATCCTACGAGCAGTACTTC
>17|TRBV7-6|TRBJ2-1|.|TRBD2
CASSLGTSGGLYNEQFF
TGTGCCAGCAGCTTAGGGACTAGCGGGGGGCTTTACAATGAGCAGTTCTTC
>13|TRBV29-1|TRBJ1-2|few|TRBD1
CSVGAGGDYGYTF
TGCAGCGTTGGGGCAGGGGGCGACTATGGCTACACCTTC
>14|TRBV10-3|TRBJ1-2|.|.
CAISEWASQAGYTF
TGTGCCATCAGTGAGTGGGCCTCGCAAGCTGGCTACACCTTC
>13|TRBV12-3/TRBV12-4|TRBJ2-2|.|.
CASRQGLDGELFF
TGTGCCAGCAGACAGGGATTGGACGGGGAGCTGTTTTTT
>17|TRBV21-1|TRBJ1-2|.|.
CASSLVLTPSANYGYTF
TGTGCCAGCAGCCTCGTACTAACCCCCTCAGCTAACTATGGCTACACCTTC
>13|TRBV14|TRBJ1-2|.|TRBD1
CASSTGAGYGYTF
TGTGCCAGCAGTACAGGGGCGGGCTATGGCTACACCTTC
>15|TRBV2|TRBJ1-2|once|.
CASTEGGAGDYGYTF
TGTGCCAGCACCGAGGGGGGGGCAGGGGACTATGGCTACACCTTC
>15|TRBV5-1|TRBJ1-6|.|.
CASSFEALTGSPLHF
TGCGCCAGCAGCTTTGAGGCTTTGACGGGATCACCCCTCCACTTT
>12|TRBV24-1|TRBJ2-3|.|.
CATSVRRDTQYF
TGTGCCACCAGTGTTCGGAGAGATACGCAGTATTTT
>14|TRBV13|TRBJ2-7|.|TRBD1
CASSARQGSYEQYF
TGTGCCAGCAGCGCGCGACAGGGGTCCTACGAGCAGTACTTC
>14|TRBV18|TRBJ1-1|.|TRBD1
CASSPRNRGTEAFF
TGTGCCAGCTCACCAAGAAACAGGGGAACTGAAGCTTTCTTT
>13|TRBV27|TRBJ2-7|.|.
CASSLSYSYEQYF
TGTGCCAGCAGTTTATCCTACAGCTACGAGCAGTACTTC
>14|TRBV7-9|TRBJ1-2|.|TRBD1
CASSLDRGEGGYTF
TGTGCCAGCAGCTTAGACAGGGGTGAAGGAGGCTACACCTTC
>15|TRBV4-2|TRBJ2-3|.|TRBD2
CASSQEPGGVYTQYF
TGTGCCAGCAGCCAAGAGCCGGGGGGGGTATATACGCAGTATTTT
>13|TRBV6-5|TRBJ2-1|.|.
CASRRQPLNEQFF
TGTGCCAGCAGGAGACAACCCCTTAATGAGCAGTTCTTC
>12|TRBV7-9|TRBJ1-2|.|.
CASSPLGSGYTF
TGTGCCAGCAGCCCATTGGGGAGTGGCTACACCTTC
>12|TRBV3-1/TRBV3-2|TRBJ1-1|.|.
CASSYGQSEAFF
TGTGCCAGCAGCTACGGACAGTCTGAAGCTTTCTTT
>15|TRBV9|TRBJ1-5|.|TRBD1
CASSVGGQGNQPQHF
TGTGCCAGCAGCGTAGGGGGACAGGGCAATCAGCCCCAGCATTTT
>13|TRBV3-1/TRBV3-2|TRBJ2-3|.|.
CASSQDGGAPAYF
TGTGCCAGCAGCCAAGATGGTGGGGCCCCGGCGTATTTT
>16|TRBV11-2|TRBJ2-1|once|.
CASSPSRDSYYNEQFF
TGTGCCAGCAGCCCCTCGAGGGATTCCTACTACAATGAGCAGTTCTTC
>14|TRBV11-2|TRBJ1-2|.|.
CASSYGAGWDGYTF
TGTGCCAGCAGCTATGGGGCAGGCTGGGATGGCTACACCTTC
>15|TRBV18|TRBJ2-7|.|.
CASSPFEGLAYEQYF
TGTGCCAGCTCACCATTCGAGGGTTTGGCCTACGAGCAGTACTTC
>12|TRBV18|TRBJ1-1|.|.
CASSPTDTEAFF
TGTGCCAGCTCACCAACTGACACTGAAGCTTTCTTT
>15|TRBV21-1|TRBJ1-5|few|.
CASSTPTGWWQPQHF
TGTGCCAGCAGCACTCCGACAGGATGGTGGCAGCCCCAGCATTTT
>15|TRBV18|TRBJ1-2|.|TRBD1
CASSETTGGDYGYTF
TGTGCCAGCTCAGAAACGACAGGGGGCGACTATGGCTACACCTTC
>14|TRBV30|TRBJ1-1|.|TRBD1
CAWRSWDRASEAFF
TGTGCCTGGAGGAGCTGGGACAGGGCGAGTGAAGCTTTCTTT
>12|TRBV29-1|TRBJ1-1|.|.
CSVATGGYEAFF
TGCAGCGTGGCCACGGGTGGATATGAAGCTTTCTTT
>16|TRBV5-4|TRBJ1-4|.|TRBD1
CASSLDPGQGYEKLFF
TGTGCCAGCAGCCTTGACCCGGGACAGGGGTATGAAAAACTGTTTTTT
>12|TRBV19|TRBJ2-7|.|TRBD1
CASSPRQGAQYF
TGTGCCAGTAGTCCCAGACAGGGCGCGCAGTACTTC
>15|TRBV2|TRBJ2-5|.|.
CASSEGAGRAETQYF
TGTGCCAGCAGTGAAGGGGCGGGTCGTGCGGAGACCCAGTACTTC
>16|TRBV5-1|TRBJ2-7|.|.
CASSLAEAVPPYEQYF
TGCGCCAGCAGCTTGGCTGAGGCTGTTCCGCCCTACGAGCAGTACTTC
>12|TRBV15|TRBJ1-1|.|.
CATRSGGAEAFF
TGTGCCACCAGGAGTGGAGGGGCTGAAGCTTTCTTT
>13|TRBV7-9|TRBJ1-2|.|TRBD1
CASRGQVDYGYTF
TGTGCCAGCAGGGGACAGGTTGACTATGGCTACACCTTC
>15|TRBV6-5|TRBJ2-1|few|.
CASNAGTEANDEQFF
TGTGCCTCGAACGCCGGGACTGAGGCCAACGATGAGCAGTTCTTC
>17|TRBV4-1|TRBJ1-3|few|.
CASSLGTGLFAGNTIYF
TGCGCCAGCAGCCTTGGAACAGGGTTATTTGCTGGAAACACCATATATTTT
>16|TRBV10-3|TRBJ2-3|.|.
CAISEAVAAFTDTQYF
TGTGCCATCAGTGAGGCGGTGGCAGCCTTCACAGATACGCAGTATTTT
>13|TRBV6-5|TRBJ2-2|.|.
CASSYSSAGELFF
TGTGCCAGCAGTTACTCCTCGGCCGGGGAGCTGTTTTTT
>12|TRBV3-1/TRBV3-2|TRBJ1-5|.|.
CALGTSNQPQHF
TGTGCCCTCGGGACAAGCAATCAGCCCCAGCATTTT
>14|TRBV6-5|TRBJ2-7|.|.
CASPPQGSPYEQYF
TGTGCCAGTCCCCCCCAGGGGTCCCCCTACGAGCAGTACTTC
>19|TRBV3-1/TRBV3-2|TRBJ1-6|.|TRBD1
CASSQGPNRDSSYNSPLHF
TGTGCCAGCAGCCAAGGACCAAACAGGGACAGCTCCTATAATTCACCCCTCCACTTT
>13|TRBV6-5|TRBJ2-7|.|.
CASSPQVKGEQYF
TGTGCCAGCAGCCCACAGGTAAAAGGCGAGCAGTACTTC
>17|TRBV24-1|TRBJ2-6|.|.
CATSEHDGMSGANVLTF
TGTGCCACCAGTGAACACGACGGGATGTCTGGGGCCAACGTCCTGACTTTC
>14|TRBV5-6|TRBJ1-1|once|.
CASRFQGSQTEAFF
TGTGCCAGCAGGTTCCAGGGCAGTCAGACTGAAGCTTTCTTT
>16|TRBV5-1|TRBJ1-3|.|.
CASSPYRAGSGNTIYF
TGCGCCAGCAGCCCCTATCGGGCAGGGTCTGGAAACACCATATATTTT
>13|TRBV12-3/TRBV12-4|TRBJ1-3|.|.
CASSLQSGNTIYF
TGTGCCAGCAGTTTACAGTCTGGAAACACCATATATTTT
>14|TRBV5-1|TRBJ1-6|few|.
CASSLDLWNSPLHF
TGCGCCAGCAGCTTGGACTTATGGAATTCACCCCTCCACTTT
>14|TRBV15|TRBJ2-2|.|TRBD1
CATEQGARTGELFF
TGTGCCACCGAACAGGGGGCGAGGACCGGGGAGCTGTTTTTT
>15|TRBV3-1/TRBV3-2|TRBJ2-1|.|TRBD2
CASSHDLAGNNEQFF
TGTGCCAGCAGCCACGACCTAGCGGGGAACAATGAGCAGTTCTTC
>9|TRBV7-9|TRBJ1-3|.|.
CASGDTIYF
TGTGCCTCGGGGGACACCATATATTTT
>14|TRBV5-1|TRBJ2-3|.|TRBD2
CASESGGSTDTQYF
TGCGCCAGCGAAAGCGGGGGGAGCACAGATACGCAGTATTTT